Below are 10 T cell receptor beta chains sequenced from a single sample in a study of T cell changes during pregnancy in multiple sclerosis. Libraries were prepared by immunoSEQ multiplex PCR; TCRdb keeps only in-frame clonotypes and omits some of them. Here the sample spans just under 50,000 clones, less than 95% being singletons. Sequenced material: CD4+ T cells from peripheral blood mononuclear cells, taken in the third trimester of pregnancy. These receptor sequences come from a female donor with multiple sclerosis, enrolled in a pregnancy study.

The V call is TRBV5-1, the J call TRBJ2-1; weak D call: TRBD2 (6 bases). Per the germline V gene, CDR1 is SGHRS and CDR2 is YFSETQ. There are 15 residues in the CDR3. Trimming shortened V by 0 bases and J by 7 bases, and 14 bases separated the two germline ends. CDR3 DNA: TGCGCCAGCAGCTTGGCTAGCGTCGATTTAAATGAGCAGTTCTTC. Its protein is CASSLASVDLNEQFF.

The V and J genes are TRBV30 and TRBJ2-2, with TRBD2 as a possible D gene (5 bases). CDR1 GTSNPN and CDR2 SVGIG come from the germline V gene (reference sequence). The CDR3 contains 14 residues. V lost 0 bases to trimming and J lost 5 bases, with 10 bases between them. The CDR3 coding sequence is TGTGCCTGGAGTGTACTAGAAGGGACCGGGGAGCTGTTTTTT. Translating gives CAWSVLEGTGELFF.

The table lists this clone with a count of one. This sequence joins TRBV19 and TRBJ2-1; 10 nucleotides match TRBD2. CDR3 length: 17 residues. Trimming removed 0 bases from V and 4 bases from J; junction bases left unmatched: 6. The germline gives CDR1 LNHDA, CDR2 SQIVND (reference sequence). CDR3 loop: CASSIETLAGPYNEQFF. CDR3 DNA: TGTGCCAGTAGTATAGAGACACTAGCGGGGCCGTACAATGAGCAGTTCTTC.

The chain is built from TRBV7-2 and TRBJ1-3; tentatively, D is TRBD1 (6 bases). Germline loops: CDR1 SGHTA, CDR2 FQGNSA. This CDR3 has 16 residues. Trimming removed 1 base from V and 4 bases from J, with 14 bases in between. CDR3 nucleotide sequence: TGTGCCAGCAGCTTAGGGGGGGGCGCATCCGGAAACACCATATATTTT. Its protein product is CASSLGGGASGNTIYF.

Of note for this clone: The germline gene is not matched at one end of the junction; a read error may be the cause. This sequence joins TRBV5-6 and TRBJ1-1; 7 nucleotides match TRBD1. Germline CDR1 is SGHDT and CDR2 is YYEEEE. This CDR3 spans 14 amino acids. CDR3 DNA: TGTGCCAGCAGCTCTGTGACAGGGAACGCTGAAGCTTTCTTT. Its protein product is CASSSVTGNAEAFF.

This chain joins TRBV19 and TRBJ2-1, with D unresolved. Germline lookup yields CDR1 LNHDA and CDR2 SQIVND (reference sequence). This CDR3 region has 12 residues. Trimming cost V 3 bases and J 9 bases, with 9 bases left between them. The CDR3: CASSISGREQFF. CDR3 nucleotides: TGTGCCAGTAGTATTTCGGGTCGTGAGCAGTTCTTC.

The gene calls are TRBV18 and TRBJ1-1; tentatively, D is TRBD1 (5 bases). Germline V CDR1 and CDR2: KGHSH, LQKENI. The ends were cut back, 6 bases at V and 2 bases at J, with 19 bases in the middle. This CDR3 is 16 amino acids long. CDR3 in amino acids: CASSPRRADKNTEAFF. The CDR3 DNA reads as TGTGCCAGCTCCCCCCGCAGGGCCGATAAAAACACTGAAGCTTTCTTT.

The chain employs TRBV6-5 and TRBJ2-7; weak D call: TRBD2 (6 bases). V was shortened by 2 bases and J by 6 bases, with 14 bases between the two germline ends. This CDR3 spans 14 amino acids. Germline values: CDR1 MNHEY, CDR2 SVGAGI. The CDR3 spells CASSYGRRGGEQYF. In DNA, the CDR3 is TGTGCCAGCAGTTACGGGAGGAGAGGCGGCGAGCAGTACTTC.

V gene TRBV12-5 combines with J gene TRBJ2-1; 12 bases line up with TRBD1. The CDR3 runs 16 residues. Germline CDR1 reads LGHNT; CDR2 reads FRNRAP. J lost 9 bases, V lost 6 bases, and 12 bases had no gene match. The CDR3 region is CASGWTGTGGYVEQFF. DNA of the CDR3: TGTGCTAGTGGGTGGACCGGGACAGGGGGCTATGTTGAGCAGTTCTTC.

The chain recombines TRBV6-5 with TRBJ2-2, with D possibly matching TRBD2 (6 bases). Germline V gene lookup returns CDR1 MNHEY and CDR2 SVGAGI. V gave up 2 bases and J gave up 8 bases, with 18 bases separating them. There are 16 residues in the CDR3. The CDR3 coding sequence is TGTGCCAGCAGTTACGCACTCACGACCCGGGGGGGGGAGCTGTTTTTT. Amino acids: CASSYALTTRGGELFF.